This T cell receptor beta chain was sequenced during a study of T cells in localized non-small cell lung cancer. Clones were sequenced by immunoSEQ multiplex PCR, and TCRdb holds only the in-frame ones, with some missing. Of about 40,000 clones listed, about four fifths are singletons. V lost 7 bases to trimming and J lost 9 bases, with 12 bases between them. CDR3 size: 11 residues. From germline, CDR1 is MGHDK and CDR2 SYGVNS. The sequencing used peripheral blood mononuclear cells, collected before any cancer treatment. This TCR came from a male donor older than 55 with stage II lung adenocarcinoma. This rearrangement joins TRBV25-1 to TRBJ1-1; TRBD1 might be the D (5 bases). CDR3 sequence reads: CASKAGSKAFF. In nucleotides, the CDR3 is TGTGCCAGCAAGGCAGGGAGTAAAGCTTTCTTT.